Only a few counts were recorded for the clone carrying this T cell receptor beta chain. Its specificity is not known. This sample stems from a study of T cells after yellow fever vaccination. Broader study findings: Highly abundant clonotypes carried over from the bulk population could end up in FACS-sorted repertoires as contaminants. The booster response re-showed most primary clones: over 95% CD4, almost 90% CD8.

The CDR3 is 18 amino acids. Germline CDR1 reads DFQATT; CDR2 reads SNEGSKA (reference sequence). Unmatched junction bases numbered 14, after V lost 3 bases and J lost 2 bases. The study made its TCR cDNA through 5'RACE template switching. That step introduced a universal primer site along with UMIs. TCRdb passed the 5' RACE reads through MiXCR, listing each CDR3 protein once. The sample lists 250,000 to 300,000 distinct CDR3 sequences, 5.2% occurring once. This chain uses TRBV20-1 with TRBJ2-3, with 10 bases lining up with TRBD1. Here the sequenced sample was CD4+ T cells sorted from PBMCs, taken on the day of the yellow fever booster vaccination. The TCR originated in a man between 18 and 29 years old who received the YFV17D yellow fever vaccine. This CDR3 reads CSASPLPGTGDLTDTQYF. The DNA for the CDR3 is TGCAGTGCTAGCCCCCTCCCCGGGACAGGGGACCTCACAGATACGCAGTATTTT.